The 23 T cell receptor beta chains below come from one sample, sequenced in a study of response to subunit inactivated influenza vaccine. TCRdb fed the RT-PCR reads into MiXCR, producing one record per CDR3 protein. The data show under 500,000 distinct CDR3 sequences, over 9.5% seen once. The source was PBMCs from blood, collected about 6 weeks after vaccination. The source is a man aged 45-60 years who received an inactivated influenza vaccine.

This clonotype was recorded many times. The rearrangement joins TRBV12-3 or TRBV12-4 to TRBJ2-1; 11 nucleotides match TRBD2. This CDR3 is built from 15 residues. Trimming at V came to 3 bases and at J to 7 bases, leaving 5 bases not matched to a gene. The CDR3 region is CASSLTSGAPNEQFF. In nucleotides, the CDR3 is TGTGCCAGCAGTTTGACTAGCGGGGCCCCTAATGAGCAGTTCTTC.

This clonotype came up a few times. The chain couples TRBV28 to TRBJ2-3; the D is unclear. CDR3 length equals 11 residues. The V gene's germline CDR1 is MDHEN and CDR2 SYDVKM. Trimming shortened V by 7 bases and J by 5 bases, and 7 bases separated the two germline ends. The CDR3 coding sequence is TGTGCCAGCACCTCTGTAGATACGCAGTATTTT. Translation gives CASTSVDTQYF.

The chain couples TRBV7-2 to TRBJ2-1, with TRBD2 as a possible D gene (6 bases). The length of the CDR3 is 14 residues. V was cut by 5 bases and J by 5 bases, with 13 bases left in between. The germline gives CDR1 SGHTA, CDR2 FQGNSA. CDR3 in DNA: TGTGCCAGCAGCCGGACTAAGGCCCACAATGAGCAGTTCTTC. Its protein is CASSRTKAHNEQFF.

This clonotype appeared many times. The chain has TRBV29-1 and TRBJ2-2; D might be TRBD1 (6 bases). Trimming stripped 8 bases from V and 2 bases from J, with 15 bases between. Germline CDR1 SQVTM, CDR2 ANQGSEA. CDR3 length equals 14 residues. CDR3 nucleotide sequence: TGCAGCCATTCCGGGACAAGTAACACCGGGGAGCTGTTTTTT. Translation gives CSHSGTSNTGELFF.

This clonotype was detected only a few times. This chain uses TRBV3-1 with TRBJ1-2; TRBD1 might be the D (6 bases). Germline V gives CDR1 LGHDT, CDR2 YNNKEL (reference sequence). CDR3 length: 14 amino acids. V dropped 4 bases and J dropped 4 bases, with 13 bases sitting between them. The CDR3 here is CASSPPGQPYGYTF. The DNA of the CDR3 is TGTGCCAGCAGCCCGCCTGGACAGCCCTATGGCTACACCTTC.

CDR3 residues: CASRASGASGSYEQYF. The DNA for the CDR3 is TGTGCCAGCAGAGCCTCCGGGGCGAGTGGCTCCTACGAGCAGTACTTC. The V call is TRBV28, the J call TRBJ2-7; either TRBD1 or TRBD2 may fit D (5 bases each). V was shortened by 6 bases and J by 0 bases, with 18 bases between the two germline ends. Germline values: CDR1 MDHEN, CDR2 SYDVKM. This CDR3 spans 16 amino acids.

A few counts support this clonotype. The chain couples TRBV28 to TRBJ2-7; D is ambiguous. Germline CDR1 is MDHEN and CDR2 is SYDVKM. This CDR3 is 11 amino acids long. V dropped 2 bases and J dropped 11 bases, with 10 bases sitting between them. DNA for the CDR3: TGTGCCAGCAGTTTAGGCAGGAACGAGTACTTC. Translated, it gives CASSLGRNEYF.

In this sample, this clonotype turned up a few times. V usage is TRBV20-1 and J usage is TRBJ2-4, with 7 nucleotides matching TRBD1. The CDR3 is 16 residues long. The germline CDR1 and CDR2 sequences are DFQATT and SNEGSKA (reference sequence). V lost 5 bases to trimming and J lost 0 bases; unmatched junction nucleotides: 10. CDR3 in amino acids: CSARRPTGLAKNIQYF. The CDR3 DNA reads as TGCAGTGCTCGCCGACCGACAGGGCTAGCCAAAAACATTCAGTACTTC.

V gene TRBV7-9 combines with J gene TRBJ1-2; D unresolved. Looked up from germline, CDR1 is SEHNR and CDR2 is FQNEAQ (reference sequence). The CDR3 sequence is 17 residues long. Trimming took off 1 base at V and 6 bases at J, with 21 bases between the two ends. The CDR3 sequence is CASSLGRWGSISDGYTF. The CDR3, as DNA: TGTGCCAGCAGCTTAGGACGCTGGGGTTCGATATCGGATGGCTACACCTTC.

Ten or more counts support this clonotype. The chain recombines TRBV5-6 with TRBJ2-1; TRBD2 might be the D (6 bases). This CDR3 is built from 13 residues. The ends were cut back, 0 bases at V and 9 bases at J, with 10 bases in the middle. Per germline, CDR1 SGHDT and CDR2 YYEEEE. The DNA for the CDR3 is TGTGCCAGCAGCTTGGTTTGGAGGGCTGAGCAGTTCTTC. Protein sequence: CASSLVWRAEQFF.

The sample holds a few counts of this clonotype. This sequence joins TRBV11-2 and TRBJ2-7; perhaps TRBD1 as D (6 bases). The CDR3 extends over 11 amino acids. Per germline, CDR1 SGHAT and CDR2 FQNNGV. The V end lost 6 bases, the J end lost 6 bases, and 9 bases lay between the germline ends. This CDR3 reads CASSTGFEQYF. As DNA, the CDR3 is TGTGCCAGCAGTACAGGGTTCGAGCAGTACTTC.

Ten or more counts support this clonotype. The genes are TRBV12-3 or TRBV12-4 and TRBJ2-3; D gene unclear. The CDR3 is made up of 12 amino acids. The V end was cut by 3 bases, the J end by 7 bases, with 8 bases between. In DNA, the CDR3 is TGTGCCAGCAGTTTTGATGCTTATACGCAGTATTTT. Residues: CASSFDAYTQYF.

This clonotype was seen more than once but under ten times. The genes are TRBV28 and TRBJ1-2; 8 bases map to TRBD1. The CDR3 spans 14 residues. Germline CDR1 reads MDHEN; CDR2 reads SYDVKM. The J segment lost 4 bases and the V segment lost 3 bases, leaving 4 bases of the junction unmatched. The DNA for the CDR3 is TGTGCCAGCAGTTTGTTCGGACAGGGCTATGGCTACACCTTC. It codes for CASSLFGQGYGYTF.

The chain recombines TRBV20-1 with TRBJ2-5; TRBD1 aligns across 7 bases. The V and J ends lost 2 bases and 0 bases, in that order; junction bases with no gene match: 12. This CDR3 region has 17 residues. Germline V lookup: CDR1 DFQATT, CDR2 SNEGSKA (reference sequence). The CDR3 region has the DNA TGCAGTGCTAGAATCCTCGGGACAGCGCTAAACCAAGAGACCCAGTACTTC. This gives the protein CSARILGTALNQETQYF.

CDR3 bases: TGCAGCGTTGAACTAGCGGAGATAGCCAAAAACATTCAGTACTTC. Its protein product is CSVELAEIAKNIQYF. The chain uses TRBV29-1 and TRBJ2-4, with 7 bases fitting TRBD2. V shed 2 bases, J shed 0 bases, and the junction held 4 bases outside the gene matches. The V gene's germline CDR1 is SQVTM and CDR2 ANQGSEA. CDR3 length: 15 residues.

Many counts were recorded for this clonotype. The J gene is TRBJ2-7, the V gene TRBV20-1, with D unresolved. CDR3 length: 12 amino acids. The V and J ends lost 2 bases and 7 bases respectively, with 12 bases between them. The germline gives CDR1 DFQATT, CDR2 SNEGSKA (reference sequence). Here the CDR3 DNA reads TGCAGTGCTAGACGGTACCTAGGGGAGCAGTACTTC. This translates into CSARRYLGEQYF.

Only a few counts were recorded for this clonotype. At one boundary the junction diverges from the germline segment, which might be a read error. The genes are TRBV12-3 or TRBV12-4 and TRBJ1-1; no clear D gene. CDR3 length equals 12 residues. In nucleotides, the CDR3 is TGTGCCAGCAGTTTAGCATGGATGAGTTCCGTCTTT. Residues: CASSLAWMSSVF.

This clonotype was seen a few times. This chain uses TRBV11-2 with TRBJ2-3; D possibly uses TRBD1 or TRBD2 (5 bases each). CDR1 and CDR2 from the germline V gene are SGHAT and FQNNGV. V was cut by 2 bases and J by 5 bases, with 20 bases left in between. The CDR3 loop spans 17 amino acids. The CDR3 DNA reads as TGTGCCAGCAGCTTATTTGGTTCGAGAGGGGCACAAGATACGCAGTATTTT. Translation: CASSLFGSRGAQDTQYF.

The V and J genes are TRBV12-3 or TRBV12-4 and TRBJ1-2; 7 nucleotides align to TRBD1. V lost 6 bases to trimming and J lost 8 bases; unmatched junction nucleotides: 9. There are 13 residues in the CDR3. This CDR3 is CASSSTGLGGYTF. The CDR3 DNA is TGTGCCAGCAGCTCGACAGGGCTTGGCGGCTACACCTTC.

This clonotype has a count of ten or more. The chain carries TRBV20-1 and TRBJ2-7; the match to TRBD2 covers 10 bases. Germline-derived CDR1 and CDR2 are DFQATT and SNEGSKA (reference sequence). J was trimmed by 3 bases and V by 3 bases; bases with no gene match: 11. The CDR3 is 16 amino acids. The CDR3 nucleotides are TGCAGTGCTAGCACCTACAGCGGGAGGGTAGGCTACGAGCAGTACTTC. Amino acids: CSASTYSGRVGYEQYF.

The table lists this clonotype with a few counts. The chain employs TRBV4-3 and TRBJ2-5; D remains ambiguous. The germline CDR1 and CDR2 sequences are LGHNA and YSLEER. V lost 0 bases and J lost 4, with 9 bases in between. This CDR3 region has 14 residues. CDR3 region: CASSQEAAVETQYF. The CDR3 DNA reads as TGCGCCAGCAGCCAAGAGGCTGCTGTAGAGACCCAGTACTTC.

This chain uses TRBV7-2 with TRBJ1-2; weak D call: TRBD1 (5 bases). The V gene's germline CDR1 is SGHTA and CDR2 FQGNSA. The CDR3 extends over 14 amino acids. The V gene lost 2 bases and the J gene lost 6 bases, with 13 bases spanning the gap. The CDR3 DNA reads TGTGCCAGCAGCTTACCCCCAGGGATAGATGGCTACACCTTC. Amino acid sequence: CASSLPPGIDGYTF.

This clonotype was seen only a few times. The rearrangement joins TRBV5-1 to TRBJ2-7, with D unresolved. V lost 0 bases to trimming and J lost 0 bases, with 16 bases between them. Germline CDR1 reads SGHRS; CDR2 reads YFSETQ. The CDR3 has 17 amino acids. The CDR3 bases are TGCGCCAGCAGCTTGGCGCCTGGGAACAGAGTCTCCTACGAGCAGTACTTC. Amino acids: CASSLAPGNRVSYEQYF.